Included here is one T cell receptor (beta chain) sequence, with context. The data were obtained in a study of cytomegalovirus exposure and HLA in healthy donors. V was shortened by 1 base and J by 5 bases, with 9 bases between the two germline ends. Germline values: CDR1 SGHDN, CDR2 FVKESK. The CDR3 loop spans 15 amino acids. 13 Jbeta primers and 60 Vbeta primers were used for the PCR. Assay: immunoSEQ multiplex PCR; the TCRdb copy retains only in-frame clones and omits some. The table lists 130,000 to 150,000 clones, around 78% of them singletons. Input material: PBMCs. This clonotype originated in a man aged 35 to 55 in good health and CMV-seropositive. The genes are TRBV14 and TRBJ2-6; perhaps TRBD1 as D (5 bases). The CDR3 DNA is TGTGCCAGCAGCCAAGGACAGCTAAGGGCCAACGTCCTGACTTTC. Translation: CASSQGQLRANVLTF.